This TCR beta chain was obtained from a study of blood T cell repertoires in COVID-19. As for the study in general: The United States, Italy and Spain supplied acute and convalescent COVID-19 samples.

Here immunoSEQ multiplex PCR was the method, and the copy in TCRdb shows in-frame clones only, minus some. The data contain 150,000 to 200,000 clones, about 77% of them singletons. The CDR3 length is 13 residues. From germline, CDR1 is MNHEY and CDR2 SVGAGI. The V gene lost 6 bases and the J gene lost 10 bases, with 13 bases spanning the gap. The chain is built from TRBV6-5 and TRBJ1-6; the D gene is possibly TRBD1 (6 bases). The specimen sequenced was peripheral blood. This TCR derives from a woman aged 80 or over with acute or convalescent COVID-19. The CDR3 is CASSGNRDSPLHF. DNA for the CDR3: TGTGCCAGCAGCGGGAACAGGGACTCACCCCTCCACTTT.